The 2 T cell receptor beta chains given below trace back to one sample, sequenced in a study of cytomegalovirus exposure and HLA in healthy donors. Assay: immunoSEQ multiplex PCR; the TCRdb copy retains only in-frame clones and omits some. The sample lists around 220,000 clones, approximately 88% occurring once. The sequenced material came from PBMCs. These receptor sequences come from a woman aged 30 to 39 in good health and CMV-seropositive.

The rearrangement uses TRBV28 and TRBJ1-1; D is undetermined. Germline CDR1 is MDHEN and CDR2 is SYDVKM. The CDR3 length is 13 residues. Trimming pared 3 bases from V and 9 bases from J, leaving 14 bases between. DNA for the CDR3: TGTGCCAGCAGTTTGCACATCCGGGAGCAAGCTTTCTTT. Encoded protein: CASSLHIREQAFF. Supplemented by reference TRBV28 and TRBJ1-1, the full variable domain reads DVKVTQSSRYLVKRTGEKVFLECVQDMDHENMFWYRQDPGLGLRLIYFSYDVKMKEKGDIPEGYSVSREKKERFSLILESASTNQTSMYLCASSLHIREQAFFGQGTRLTVV.

As DNA, the CDR3 is TGTGCCAGCAGGTTAAGCGGACAGTCCTACGAGCAGTACTTC. Its protein product is CASRLSGQSYEQYF. The chain carries TRBV6-5 and TRBJ2-7, with D maybe TRBD1 (6 bases). CDR3 length: 14 amino acids. Trimming pared 6 bases from V and 1 base from J, leaving 13 bases between. The germline V gene encodes CDR1 MNHEY and CDR2 SVGAGI.